The TCR beta chain described here comes from a study of cytomegalovirus exposure and HLA in healthy donors. The study's findings and limits: Most TCR sequences were seen very rarely across donors, but some public TCRs occurred in many. TCR beta V- and J-gene trimming, according to a later analysis, was linked to a missense DCLRE1C variant.

A single count supports this clone. Its antigen is as yet unknown. This PCR relied on a set of 60 Vbeta primers and 13 Jbeta primers. Only in-frame clones appear in the TCRdb table, and some are missing; sequencing was by immunoSEQ multiplex PCR. Among roughly 120,000 clones listed, around 8.5% were seen once. J gave up 5 bases and V 5 bases, and 5 bases lay outside the gene matches. The CDR3 has 14 amino acids. The germline V gene encodes CDR1 SGHTA and CDR2 FQGNSA. Healthy donors of bone marrow made up the group. The receptor was isolated from a man between 35 and 55 years old in good health and CMV-seronegative. Sequenced sample: PBMCs. This rearrangement joins TRBV7-2 to TRBJ2-1; 8 positions agree with TRBD1. CDR3 protein: CASSKDRVNNEQFF. CDR3 in DNA: TGTGCCAGCAGCAAGGACAGGGTGAACAATGAGCAGTTCTTC. Using reference TRBV7-2 and TRBJ2-1 for the parts outside the CDR3, the full variable domain is GAGVSQSPSNKVTEKGKDVELRCDPISGHTALYWYRQSLGQGLEFLIYFQGNSAPDKSGLPSDRFSAERTGGSVSTLTIQRTQQEDSAVYLCASSKDRVNNEQFFGPGTRLTVL.